The 19 T cell receptor beta chains below were found in one sample sequenced in a study of cytomegalovirus exposure and HLA in healthy donors. The table came from immunoSEQ multiplex PCR; TCRdb's copy has only in-frame clones and leaves some out. Here the sample spans over 150,000 clones, 75% to 90% being singletons. Sequencing was performed on PBMCs. The receptors here all came from a man younger than 35 in good health and CMV-seropositive.

V and J are TRBV5-6 and TRBJ2-1, with D perhaps TRBD2 (5 bases). From germline, CDR1 is SGHDT and CDR2 YYEEEE. The CDR3 sequence is 13 residues long. V was cut by 3 bases and J by 4 bases, with 8 bases left in between. CDR3 DNA sequence: TGTGCCAGCAGCTGGAGGATGTACAATGAGCAGTTCTTC. Translating gives CASSWRMYNEQFF.

In the case of this clone: This specimen includes other DNA sequences encoding the same CDR3. This sequence joins TRBV7-2 and TRBJ1-4; 10 bases agree with TRBD1. The junction had 4 bases not matched to a gene; V was cut back by 5 bases and J by 7 bases. Looked up from germline, CDR1 is SGHTA and CDR2 is FQGNSA. The CDR3 has 14 residues. The CDR3 DNA reads TGTGCCAGCAGCCGGGACAGGGGCGGTGAAAAACTGTTTTTT. Its protein product is CASSRDRGGEKLFF.

V gene TRBV5-1 combines with J gene TRBJ1-2, with D maybe TRBD1 (6 bases). The CDR3 spans 14 residues. V lost 4 bases to trimming and J lost 2 bases, with 12 bases between them. Germline lookup yields CDR1 SGHRS and CDR2 YFSETQ. CDR3 residues: CASSDQGQNYGYTF. In DNA, the CDR3 is TGCGCCAGCAGCGATCAGGGACAAAACTATGGCTACACCTTC. The whole variable domain, remainder taken from reference TRBV5-1 and TRBJ1-2, is KAGVTQTPRYLIKTRGQQVTLSCSPISGHRSVSWYQQTPGQGLQFLFEYFSETQRNKGNFPGRFSGRQFSNSRSEMNVSTLELGDSALYLCASSDQGQNYGYTFGSGTRLTVV.

This clone was observed once. The rearrangement uses TRBV5-8 and TRBJ2-5; 9 nucleotides line up with TRBD2. Germline V gene sequence: CDR1 SGHTS, CDR2 YDEGEE. There are 15 residues in the CDR3. The V gene end was trimmed by 0 bases and the J gene end by 5 bases; junction bases not matched to a gene: 5. CDR3 amino acids: CASSLEGLASETQYF. CDR3 in DNA: TGTGCCAGCAGCTTGGAGGGACTAGCCTCGGAGACCCAGTACTTC.

CDR3 DNA sequence: TGTGCCAGCAGCGTAGCTACAGGGGGCCCTGAAGCTTTCTTT. This codes for CASSVATGGPEAFF. The chain links TRBV9 to TRBJ1-1, with 9 nucleotides matching TRBD1. CDR1 SGDLS and CDR2 YYNGEE come from the germline V gene. The V segment lost 0 bases and the J segment 6 bases; nucleotides outside the gene matches: 3. The CDR3 spans 14 residues.

The J gene is TRBJ1-2, the V gene TRBV6-1; no clear D gene. Trimming shortened V by 0 bases and J by 0 bases, and 5 bases separated the two germline ends. The CDR3 runs 14 residues. In germline, CDR1 is MNHNS, CDR2 SASEGT. The CDR3 DNA reads as TGTGCCAGCAGTGAAGCACTATCTAACTATGGCTACACCTTC. Residues: CASSEALSNYGYTF.

This clone was observed a handful of times. CDR3 residues: CASSEYRGRGDEQYF. The CDR3 nucleotides are TGTGCCAGCAGTGAATACCGGGGGAGGGGCGACGAGCAGTACTTC. The chain joins TRBV25-1 to TRBJ2-7; TRBD2 matches at 7 bases. Per the germline V gene, CDR1 is MGHDK and CDR2 is SYGVNS. CDR3 length equals 15 residues. Losses at the gene ends were 0 bases for V and 5 bases for J; bases not matched to a gene: 7.

V and J are TRBV4-3 and TRBJ1-2, with 7 bases identical to TRBD1. The germline V gene encodes CDR1 LGHNA and CDR2 YSLEER. Trimming removed 1 base from V and 2 bases from J; junction bases left unmatched: 4. The CDR3 spans 15 residues. This CDR3 is CASSQAPTGNYGYTF. As DNA, the CDR3 is TGCGCCAGCAGCCAAGCTCCGACAGGGAACTATGGCTACACCTTC.

Here the CDR3 reads CASSLSSPGGGYGYTF. Here the CDR3 DNA reads TGTGCCAGCAGTTTATCGTCGCCAGGGGGCGGCTATGGCTACACCTTC. This chain links TRBV27 with TRBJ1-2; the match to TRBD1 covers 8 bases. Per germline, CDR1 MNHEY and CDR2 SMNVEV (reference sequence). The CDR3 covers 16 residues. J lost 4 bases, V lost 0 bases, and 7 bases had no gene match.

This clone was found a few times. This chain links TRBV27 with TRBJ2-2, with D maybe TRBD2 (5 bases). The CDR3 length is 15 residues. The V end lost 9 bases, the J end lost 4 bases, and 18 bases lay between the germline ends. CDR1 is MNHEY, CDR2 SMNVEV, per germline (reference sequence). CDR3 DNA: TGTGCCAGTAACCTATTAGGGAGTAGCACCGGGGAGCTGTTTTTT. Translated, it gives CASNLLGSSTGELFF.

V gene TRBV5-4 combines with J gene TRBJ1-6; D perhaps matches TRBD1 (5 bases). CDR3 length equals 17 residues. Trimming took 4 bases from V and 5 from J, leaving 19 bases between them. Germline V lookup: CDR1 SGHNT, CDR2 YYREEE (reference sequence). Here the CDR3 reads CASSQTIDSKDNSPLHF. The CDR3, as DNA: TGTGCCAGCAGCCAAACCATTGACAGCAAAGATAATTCACCCCTCCACTTT.

The rearrangement uses TRBV6-5 and TRBJ1-5; D is ambiguous. Germline-derived CDR1 and CDR2 are MNHEY and SVGAGI. Trimming left V 4 bases short and J 0 bases short, with 10 bases between. This CDR3 contains 15 residues. The CDR3 loop is CASSSYTNSNQPQHF. The CDR3 coding sequence is TGTGCCAGCAGTTCGTACACGAATAGCAATCAGCCCCAGCATTTT.

The genes are TRBV19 and TRBJ2-7; no definite D call. The germline V gene has CDR1 LNHDA and CDR2 SQIVND (reference sequence). This CDR3 is built from 13 residues. The V end was cut by 4 bases, the J end by 3 bases, with 10 bases between. The CDR3 reads CASSNGQLYEQYF. The CDR3 region has the DNA TGTGCCAGTAGTAATGGGCAGCTCTACGAGCAGTACTTC. Full variable domain (remainder filled in from reference TRBV19 and TRBJ2-7): DGGITQSPKYLFRKEGQNVTLSCEQNLNHDAMYWYRQDPGQGLRLIYYSQIVNDFQKGDIAEGYSVSREKKESFPLTVTSAQKNPTAFYLCASSNGQLYEQYFGPGTRLTVT.

J is TRBJ2-5 and V is TRBV2; D is possibly TRBD2 (7 bases). V was pared by 3 bases and J by 4 bases, with 15 bases between. The germline V gene encodes CDR1 SNHLY and CDR2 FYNNEI. This CDR3 has 15 amino acids. The CDR3 DNA follows: TGTGCCAGCAGTGATGGGGGCGGGAGAGGAGAGACCCAGTACTTC. Protein: CASSDGGGRGETQYF.

This chain uses TRBV13 with TRBJ2-1, with 8 bases identical to TRBD2. The V segment lost 5 bases and the J segment 3 bases; nucleotides outside the gene matches: 6. The CDR3 loop spans 15 amino acids. From germline, CDR1 is PRHDT and CDR2 FYEKMQ (reference sequence). The CDR3 DNA sequence: TGTGCCAGCAGCACAACCGGGACTAGCTACAATGAGCAGTTCTTC. It is translated as CASSTTGTSYNEQFF.

The J gene is TRBJ2-7, the V gene TRBV18, with TRBD2 matching over 12 bases. Germline lookup yields CDR1 KGHSH and CDR2 LQKENI. This CDR3 has 16 residues. With V trimmed by 3 bases and J by 3 bases, 6 bases remained unmatched. CDR3 residues: CASSPGLAGGIYEQYF. Written as DNA, the CDR3 is TGTGCCAGCTCACCGGGACTAGCGGGCGGTATCTACGAGCAGTACTTC. The full variable domain, its missing parts supplied by reference TRBV18 and TRBJ2-7, is NAGVMQNPRHLVRRRGQEARLRCSPMKGHSHVYWYRQLPEEGLKFMVYLQKENIIDESGMPKERFSAEFPKEGPSILRIQQVVRGDSAAYFCASSPGLAGGIYEQYFGPGTRLTVT.

This chain connects TRBV6-5 to TRBJ1-1, with TRBD1 matching over 8 bases. CDR3 length: 13 residues. CDR1 is MNHEY and CDR2 is SVGAGI in the germline V gene. V was clipped by 6 bases and J by 10 bases; unmatched bases: 10. CDR3 protein: CASSLRDRRGAFF. DNA of the CDR3: TGTGCCAGCAGCCTCCGGGACAGGAGGGGAGCTTTCTTT.

This clone occurred once. The J gene is TRBJ2-3, the V gene TRBV13, with 14 bases fitting TRBD2. CDR1 is PRHDT, CDR2 FYEKMQ, per germline (reference sequence). Losses at the gene ends were 5 bases for V and 6 bases for J; bases not matched to a gene: 10. The CDR3 length is 17 residues. CDR3 in DNA: TGTGCCAGCAGCGGGACTAGCGGGGGACCACTCTCCGATACGCAGTATTTT. This codes for CASSGTSGGPLSDTQYF.

In regard to this clone: The same CDR3 is also encoded by other DNA sequences in this sample. V and J are TRBV29-1 and TRBJ1-1, with D possibly matching TRBD1 (5 bases). Trimming removed 0 bases from V and 1 base from J, with 9 bases in between. The V gene's germline CDR1 is SQVTM and CDR2 ANQGSEA. The CDR3 is made up of 14 amino acids. CDR3 in amino acids: CSVEEGRANTEAFF. CDR3 nucleotide sequence: TGCAGCGTTGAAGAAGGCAGGGCGAACACTGAAGCTTTCTTT. The full variable domain, with the rest looked up from reference TRBV29-1 and TRBJ1-1, is SAVISQKPSRDICQRGTSLTIQCQVDSQVTMMFWYRQQPGQSLTLIATANQGSEATYESGFVIDKFPISRPNLTFSTLTVSNMSPEDSSIYLCSVEEGRANTEAFFGQGTRLTVV.